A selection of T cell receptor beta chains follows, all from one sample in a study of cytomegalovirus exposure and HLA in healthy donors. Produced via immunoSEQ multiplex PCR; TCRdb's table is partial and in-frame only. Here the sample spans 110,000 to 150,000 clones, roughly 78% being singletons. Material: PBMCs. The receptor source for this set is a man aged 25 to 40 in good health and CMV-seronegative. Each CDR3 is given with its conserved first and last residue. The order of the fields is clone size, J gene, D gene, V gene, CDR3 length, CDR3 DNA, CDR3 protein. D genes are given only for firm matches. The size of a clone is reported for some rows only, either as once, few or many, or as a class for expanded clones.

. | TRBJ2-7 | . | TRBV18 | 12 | TGTGCCAGCTCCCCGGGGGCCTACGAGCAGTACTTC | CASSPGAYEQYF
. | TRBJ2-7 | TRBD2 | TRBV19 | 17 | TGTGCCAGTAGTATAGCCCCTAGCGGGAGGGAGACCTACGAGCAGTACTTC | CASSIAPSGRETYEQYF
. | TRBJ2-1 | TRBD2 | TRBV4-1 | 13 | TGCGCCAGCAGCCACAGGACTAGCAATGAGCAGTTCTTC | CASSHRTSNEQFF
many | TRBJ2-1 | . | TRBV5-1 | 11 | TGCGCCAGCAGCTCACAGTCTGAGCAGTTCTTC | CASSSQSEQFF
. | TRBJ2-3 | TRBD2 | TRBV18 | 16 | TGTGCCAGCTCACCACGGGAGGGAGGTGGCACAGATACGCAGTATTTT | CASSPREGGGTDTQYF
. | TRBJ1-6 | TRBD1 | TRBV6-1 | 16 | TGTGCCAGCAGTGAAGCCCGGGGACAGAATAATTCACCCCTCCACTTT | CASSEARGQNNSPLHF
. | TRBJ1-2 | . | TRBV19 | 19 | TGTGCCAGTAGTATTTTCACGGGTGGGAGTATGAAAGCTAACTATGGCTACACCTTC | CASSIFTGGSMKANYGYTF
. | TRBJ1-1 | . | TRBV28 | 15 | TGTGCCAGCAGTTTATATCAGGGGCGGAAATCTGAAGCTTTCTTT | CASSLYQGRKSEAFF
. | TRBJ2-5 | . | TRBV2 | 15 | TGTGCCAGCAGTGGGACTGTAGTCCTGGGAGAGACCCAGTACTTC | CASSGTVVLGETQYF
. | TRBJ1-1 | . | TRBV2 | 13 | TGTGCCAGCAGTTTGGACGAATTTAGGGGAGCTTTCTTT | CASSLDEFRGAFF
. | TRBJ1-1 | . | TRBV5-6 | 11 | TGTGCCAGCAGCATAGACACTGAAGCTTTCTTT | CASSIDTEAFF
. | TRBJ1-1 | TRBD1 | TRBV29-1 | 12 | TGCAGTTTTGGACAGGGAAGGGCTGAAGCTTTCTTT | CSFGQGRAEAFF
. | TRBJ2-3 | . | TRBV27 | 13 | TGTGCCAGCAGTTTCACACGGGGAGATACGCAGTATTTT | CASSFTRGDTQYF
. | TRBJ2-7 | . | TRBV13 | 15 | TGTGCCAGCAGCTTAGTGGCAGGGGGGTTCTACGAGCAGTACTTC | CASSLVAGGFYEQYF
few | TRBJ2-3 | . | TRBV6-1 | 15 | TGTGCCAGCAGTGAAATGGGCTCATACACAGATACGCAGTATTTT | CASSEMGSYTDTQYF
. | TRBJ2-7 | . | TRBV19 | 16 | TGTGCCAGTAGTATAGGAAGGCGGGGAAGACCCTACGAGCAGTACTTC | CASSIGRRGRPYEQYF
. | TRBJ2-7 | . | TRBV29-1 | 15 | TGCAGCCCCAAGTGGCCCCTCGGGAGTGCCTACGAGCAGTACTTC | CSPKWPLGSAYEQYF
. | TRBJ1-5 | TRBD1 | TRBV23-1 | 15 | TGCGCCAGCAGTCAACTCACAGGGGGAAATCAGCCCCAGCATTTT | CASSQLTGGNQPQHF
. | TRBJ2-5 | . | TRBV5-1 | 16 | TGCGCCAGCAGCTCGGAAGCGGGCCTTATTTGGGGGACCCAGTACTTC | CASSSEAGLIWGTQYF
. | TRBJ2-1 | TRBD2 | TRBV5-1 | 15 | TGCGCCAGCAGCCCCTCTGAGCAAGCGGGAAGATGGCAGTTCTTC | CASSPSEQAGRWQFF
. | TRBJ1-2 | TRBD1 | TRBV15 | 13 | TGTGCCACCAGCGGCGACAGGGGAGATGGCTACACCTTC | CATSGDRGDGYTF
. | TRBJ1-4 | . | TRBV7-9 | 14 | TGTGCCAGCAGCCAACGAGCAACTAATGAAAAACTGTTTTTT | CASSQRATNEKLFF
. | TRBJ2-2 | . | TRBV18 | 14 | TGTGCCAGCTCACCCTCGACAGGCACCGGGGAGCTGTTTTTT | CASSPSTGTGELFF
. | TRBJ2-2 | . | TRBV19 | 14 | TGTGCCAGTAACGCCCCCAGGGCCACCGGGGAGCTGTTTTTT | CASNAPRATGELFF
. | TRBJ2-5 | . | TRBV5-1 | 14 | TGCGCCAGCAGCTTCGGTAGCGGAGAAGAGACCCAGTACTTC | CASSFGSGEETQYF
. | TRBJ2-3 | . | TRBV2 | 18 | TGTGCCAGCACTCCACCCAGGACAGACCTACGGGTCACAGATACGCAGTATTTT | CASTPPRTDLRVTDTQYF
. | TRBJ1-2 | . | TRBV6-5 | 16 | TGTGCCAGCAGTTCCCCCGGACAGACTTTCAACTATGGCTACACCTTC | CASSSPGQTFNYGYTF
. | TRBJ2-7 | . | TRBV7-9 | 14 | TGTGCCAGCAGTTACAGGGCCAGCTCCTACGAGCAGTACTTC | CASSYRASSYEQYF
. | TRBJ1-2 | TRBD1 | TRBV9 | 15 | TGTGCCAGCAGCGTAGGACAGGGTTCTAACTATGGCTACACCTTC | CASSVGQGSNYGYTF
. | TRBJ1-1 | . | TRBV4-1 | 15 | TGCGCCAGCAGCCAAGATAGAGACAGGAACACTGAAGCTTTCTTT | CASSQDRDRNTEAFF
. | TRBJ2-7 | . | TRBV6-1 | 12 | TGTGCCAGCGACATGGGCGCCTACGAGCAGTACTTC | CASDMGAYEQYF
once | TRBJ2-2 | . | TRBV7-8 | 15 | TGTGCCAGCAGCTTAGCGGAGGGAGGAACCGGGGAGCTGTTTTTT | CASSLAEGGTGELFF
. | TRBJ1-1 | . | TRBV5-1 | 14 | TGCGCCAGCAGGCAGACAGGAACCAACACTGAAGCTTTCTTT | CASRQTGTNTEAFF
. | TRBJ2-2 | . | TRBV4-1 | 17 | TGCGCCAGCAGCCCCAGAGGGTCACCCGGGAACACCGGGGAGCTGTTTTTT | CASSPRGSPGNTGELFF
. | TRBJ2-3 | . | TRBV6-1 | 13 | TGTGCCAGCAGTGAAGGCGCTTCAGATACGCAGTATTTT | CASSEGASDTQYF
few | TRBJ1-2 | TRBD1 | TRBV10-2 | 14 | TGCGCCAGCAGTGAGTCCCGACAGGGGCGAGGCTACACCTTC | CASSESRQGRGYTF
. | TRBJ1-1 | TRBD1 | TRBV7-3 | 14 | TGTGCCAGCAGCCCGGGGACAGGGGGCACTGAAGCTTTCTTT | CASSPGTGGTEAFF
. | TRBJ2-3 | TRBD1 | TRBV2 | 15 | TGTGCCAGCAGTGAATCAGGGGGCCTCTCGGATACGCAGTATTTT | CASSESGGLSDTQYF
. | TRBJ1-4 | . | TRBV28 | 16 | TGTGCCAGCAGTTTATTAGCGGGCCCAACTAATGAAAAACTGTTTTTT | CASSLLAGPTNEKLFF
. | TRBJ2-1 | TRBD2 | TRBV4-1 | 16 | TGCGCCAGCAGCCAAGATCGCCTAGCGGGAGCCAATGAGCAGTTCTTC | CASSQDRLAGANEQFF
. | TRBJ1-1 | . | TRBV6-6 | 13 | TGTGCCAGCAGTTCTGGCCGCAACACTGAAGCTTTCTTT | CASSSGRNTEAFF
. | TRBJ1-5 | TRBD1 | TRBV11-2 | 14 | TGTGCCAGCAGCCCCGACAGGGGCAATCAGCCCCAGCATTTT | CASSPDRGNQPQHF
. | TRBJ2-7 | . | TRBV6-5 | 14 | TGTGCCAGCAGTTACACTCTAGGCAGCTACGAGCAGTACTTC | CASSYTLGSYEQYF
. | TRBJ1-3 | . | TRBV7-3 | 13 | TGTGCCAGCAGCTTGGGGGACAGAAACACCATATATTTT | CASSLGDRNTIYF
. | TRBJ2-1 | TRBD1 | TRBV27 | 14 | TGTGCCAGCAGTTCCAGGACAGGGGGAAATGAGCAGTTCTTC | CASSSRTGGNEQFF
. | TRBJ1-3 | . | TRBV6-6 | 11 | TGTGCCAGCAGGCGTGGAGACACCATATATTTT | CASRRGDTIYF
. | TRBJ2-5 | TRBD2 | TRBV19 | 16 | TGTGCCAGTAGTGGGACTAGCGGGAAAGGTCTGGAGACCCAGTACTTC | CASSGTSGKGLETQYF
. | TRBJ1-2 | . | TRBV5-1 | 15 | TGCGCCAGCAGGCAAGAGGGACACACAAACTATGGCTACACCTTC | CASRQEGHTNYGYTF
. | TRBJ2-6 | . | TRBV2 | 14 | TGTGCCAGCAGCTGGAGCCGGGGGGCCAACGTCCTGACTTTC | CASSWSRGANVLTF
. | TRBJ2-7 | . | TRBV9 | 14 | TGTGCCAGCAGCGGTGGGCAGGGGAACTACGAGCAGTACTTC | CASSGGQGNYEQYF
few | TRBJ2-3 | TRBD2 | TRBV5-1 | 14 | TGCGCCAGCAGCTTAGCGGGGGGAGGGGATACGCAGTATTTT | CASSLAGGGDTQYF
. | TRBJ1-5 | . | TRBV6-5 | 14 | TGTGCCAGCAGTTCAATACGAGGAGATCAGCCCCAGAATTTT | CASSSIRGDQPQNF